This TCR beta chain was recorded in a study of T cell repertoires in cytomegalovirus infection. Germline V gives CDR1 MNHNS, CDR2 SASEGT. V dropped 3 bases and J dropped 2 bases, with 13 bases sitting between them. The CDR3 spans 15 residues. TCRdb re-analysed the reads in MiXCR, keeping a single row per CDR3 protein. The sample lists roughly 630,000 distinct CDR3 sequences; 24% were seen once. This clonotype was observed many times. As yet, its antigen is unknown. The study's findings and limits: Cumulated frequencies of public TCR beta families served to identify carriers of CMV plus the relevant HLA.

The specimen was CD8+ T cells from PBMCs. The sequence came from a human donor in good health (CMV status not recorded). Some clones in this sample may be carry-over from other donors' samples. The V call is TRBV6-1, the J call TRBJ2-5; D unresolved. CDR3 nucleotides: TGTGCCAGCAGTGATCTTCACAAAGGTCAAGAGACCCAGTACTTC. Protein sequence: CASSDLHKGQETQYF.